These 27 T cell receptor beta chains originate from one sample sequenced in a study of graft-versus-host responses after intestinal transplantation. For these receptors, no antigen is known. Some clones are missing from TCRdb's copy, which holds only in-frame ones; the method was immunoSEQ multiplex PCR. The sample contains roughly 98,000 clones, roughly 91% of which appear only once. The sample here was unstimulated CD8+ T cells sorted from spleen or lymph node cells, taken before transplant. The receptors come from a human donor who was the organ donor for an intestinal transplant.

This clone was seen a few times. J is TRBJ2-7 and V is TRBV6-1; D remains ambiguous. Germline V gives CDR1 MNHNS, CDR2 SASEGT. V was trimmed by 3 bases and J by 7 bases, leaving 22 bases between them. This CDR3 has 16 amino acids. The CDR3 protein is CASSERLFPPPGEQYF. The CDR3 nucleotides read TGTGCCAGCAGTGAGAGACTCTTCCCTCCTCCGGGTGAGCAGTACTTC.

The rearrangement uses TRBV7-3 and TRBJ2-5; maybe TRBD2 (5 bases). Matching the DNA end better, TRBJ2-7 makes the J call doubtful. The CDR3 is 13 amino acids. Germline V gene lookup returns CDR1 SGHTA and CDR2 FQGTGA. The CDR3 region has the DNA TGTGCCAGCAGCCCCGGGGATCACTACGAGCAGTACTTC. Protein sequence: CASSPGDHYEQYF.

This clone was counted a few times. V gene TRBV7-9 combines with J gene TRBJ2-1, with D perhaps TRBD2 (6 bases). CDR3 size: 13 residues. V was clipped by 5 bases and J by 8 bases, with 13 bases between them. CDR1 is SEHNR and CDR2 is FQNEAQ in the germline V gene (reference sequence). CDR3 nucleotide sequence: TGTGCCAGCAGCAACACCGGGACTCATGAGCAGTTCTTC. Translated, it gives CASSNTGTHEQFF.

The V call is TRBV7-3, the J call TRBJ1-2; 7 bases agree with TRBD1. This CDR3 comprises 13 residues. Unmatched junction bases numbered 7, after V lost 4 bases and J lost 8 bases. Germline CDR1 SGHTA, CDR2 FQGTGA. As DNA, the CDR3 is TGTGCCAGCAGCTCACAGGGGATGGACGGCTACACCTTC. It codes for CASSSQGMDGYTF.

The chain joins TRBV19 to TRBJ2-7; D may be TRBD2 (6 bases). The V end lost 5 bases, the J end lost 0 bases, and 11 bases lay between the germline ends. CDR1 is LNHDA and CDR2 is SQIVND in the germline V gene (reference sequence). This CDR3 contains 14 residues. The CDR3 DNA reads TGTGCCAGTAGTTTTGGGGGGACCTCCTACGAGCAGTACTTC. It translates to CASSFGGTSYEQYF. Together with reference TRBV19 and TRBJ2-7, the CDR3 gives the full variable domain: DGGITQSPKYLFRKEGQNVTLSCEQNLNHDAMYWYRQDPGQGLRLIYYSQIVNDFQKGDIAEGYSVSREKKESFPLTVTSAQKNPTAFYLCASSFGGTSYEQYFGPGTRLTVT.

The gene calls are TRBV7-8 and TRBJ2-2; 14 bases are shared with TRBD2. CDR3 size: 16 residues. Looked up from germline, CDR1 is SGHVS and CDR2 is FQNEAQ. J was trimmed by 6 bases and V by 4 bases; bases with no gene match: 4. The CDR3 loop is CASSWGLAGVAGELFF. The DNA for the CDR3 is TGTGCCAGCAGCTGGGGACTAGCGGGAGTCGCCGGGGAGCTGTTTTTT.

The J gene is TRBJ2-1, the V gene TRBV7-3, with D perhaps TRBD2 (7 bases). The CDR3 is 18 residues long. CDR1 and CDR2 (germline): SGHTA, FQGTGA. V lost 2 bases and J 1 base, leaving 18 bases between the germline ends. The chain's CDR3 is CASSLSVGGLLSYNEQFF. Written as DNA, the CDR3 is TGTGCCAGCAGCTTATCCGTGGGGGGGCTCTTGTCCTACAATGAGCAGTTCTTC.

CDR3 loop: CASSLGRLAGGQETQYF. The CDR3, as DNA: TGTGCCAGCAGCTTGGGGCGACTAGCGGGAGGGCAAGAGACCCAGTACTTC. The V gene is TRBV11-2, the J gene TRBJ2-5; 14 nucleotides align to TRBD2. CDR3 length: 17 residues. Germline V lookup: CDR1 SGHAT, CDR2 FQNNGV. The trim removed 3 bases at V and 2 bases at J, leaving 5 bases unmatched.

This chain links TRBV7-9 with TRBJ1-2; D uncertain. This CDR3 has 18 residues. The germline CDR1 and CDR2 sequences are SEHNR and FQNEAQ (reference sequence). V gave up 1 base and J gave up 6 bases, with 24 bases separating them. Here the CDR3 DNA reads TGTGCCAGCAGCTTAGGCCATGAGGCAGTCACTTCCAACGATGGCTACACCTTC. Translating it yields CASSLGHEAVTSNDGYTF. Looking up the rest from reference TRBV7-9 and TRBJ1-2 gives the full variable domain: DTGVSQNPRHKITKRGQNVTFRCDPISEHNRLYWYRQTLGQGPEFLTYFQNEAQLEKSRLLSDRFSAERPKGSFSTLEIQRTEQGDSAMYLCASSLGHEAVTSNDGYTFGSGTRLTVV.

The genes are TRBV7-8 and TRBJ2-1; 7 bases fit TRBD2. The CDR3 has 16 amino acids. The germline V gene encodes CDR1 SGHVS and CDR2 FQNEAQ. With 6 bases clipped from V and 7 bases from J, the junction kept 15 bases outside the gene matches. The CDR3 loop is CASRIPLAGVQNEQFF. The CDR3 nucleotides are TGTGCCAGCAGGATTCCTTTGGCGGGAGTTCAAAATGAGCAGTTCTTC.

The CDR3 nucleotides are TGTGCCAGCAGCCTCCGACTAGCGGGAGGGCTCGAGCAGTACTTC. Residues: CASSLRLAGGLEQYF. The V and J genes are TRBV28 and TRBJ2-7, with 14 bases matching TRBD2. In germline, CDR1 is MDHEN, CDR2 SYDVKM. There are 15 residues in the CDR3. V lost 6 bases and J lost 6; bases outside the gene matches: 7.

This clone was detected once. The V and J genes are TRBV4-2 and TRBJ1-5; TRBD1 might be the D (6 bases). This CDR3 is built from 14 residues. Germline V gene data show CDR1 as LGHNA and CDR2 as YNFKEQ. Trimming left V 4 bases short and J 2 bases short, with 9 bases between. The CDR3 sequence: CASSPGQRNQPQHF. The CDR3 coding sequence is TGTGCCAGCAGCCCTGGACAGCGCAATCAGCCCCAGCATTTT.

The chain employs TRBV7-8 and TRBJ2-3, with 15 bases matching TRBD2. This CDR3 has 21 amino acids. Germline CDR1 SGHVS, CDR2 FQNEAQ. Trimming cost V 5 bases and J 2 bases; bases outside gene matches: 17. CDR3 in DNA: TGTGCCAGCAGCCTGGGACTAGCGGGGGGACTTACCTACCTCCCCACAGATACGCAGTATTTT. It codes for CASSLGLAGGLTYLPTDTQYF.

The chain has TRBV7-9 and TRBJ1-1; a possible D gene is TRBD1 (6 bases). The CDR3 covers 14 residues. With 4 bases removed from V and 5 bases from J, the gap between germline ends came to 14 bases. Germline CDR1 and CDR2: SEHNR and FQNEAQ (reference sequence). The CDR3 region is CASSYHRDRTEAFF. CDR3 DNA sequence: TGTGCCAGCAGCTACCACAGGGATCGTACTGAAGCTTTCTTT.

This clone was found a few times. The V call is TRBV29-1, the J call TRBJ1-1, with D hard to call. V lost 4 bases to trimming and J lost 4 bases, with 4 bases between them. This CDR3 has 10 residues. Per the germline V gene, CDR1 is SQVTM and CDR2 is ANQGSEA. CDR3 in DNA: TGCAGCGTTGGAGTCACTGAAGCTTTCTTT. Translation: CSVGVTEAFF.

V and J are TRBV4-2 and TRBJ2-3, with 10 positions matching TRBD2. The length of the CDR3 is 18 residues. V lost 4 bases to trimming and J lost 3 bases; unmatched junction nucleotides: 13. From germline, CDR1 is LGHNA and CDR2 YNFKEQ. The CDR3 coding sequence is TGTGCCAGCAGCCCCTCGAGAGCGGGAGGGCCTGGTACAGATACGCAGTATTTT. It codes for CASSPSRAGGPGTDTQYF.

The V gene is TRBV4-1, the J gene TRBJ2-1; 15 positions match TRBD2. Germline-derived CDR1 and CDR2 are MGHRA and YSYEKL. Trimming removed 3 bases from V and 8 bases from J; junction bases left unmatched: 5. The CDR3 sequence is 16 residues long. Here the CDR3 DNA reads TGCGCCAGCAGCCAGGGACTAGCGGGAGGAGGGTATGAGCAGTTCTTC. Its translation: CASSQGLAGGGYEQFF.

This chain links TRBV9 with TRBJ1-1, with 7 bases fitting TRBD1. The CDR3 runs to 14 residues. J was trimmed by 2 bases and V by 3 bases; bases with no gene match: 4. CDR1 is SGDLS, CDR2 YYNGEE, per germline. Here the CDR3 DNA reads TGTGCCAGCAGCGGCGGGACAGTCAACACTGAAGCTTTCTTT. Translated, it gives CASSGGTVNTEAFF. The variable domain in full, with the rest retrieved from reference TRBV9 and TRBJ1-1, is DSGVTQTPKHLITATGQRVTLRCSPRSGDLSVYWYQQSLDQGLQFLIQYYNGEERAKGNILERFSAQQFPDLHSELNLSSLELGDSALYFCASSGGTVNTEAFFGQGTRLTVV.

The CDR3 sequence: CASSFAGDTGELFF. DNA of the CDR3: TGTGCCAGCAGTTTCGCGGGGGACACCGGGGAGCTGTTTTTT. This chain links TRBV28 with TRBJ2-2, with 7 bases fitting TRBD2. V trimming: 3 bases; J trimming: 3 bases; junction bases outside the gene matches: 1. The CDR3 extends over 14 amino acids. The germline gives CDR1 MDHEN, CDR2 SYDVKM.

This sequence joins TRBV7-9 and TRBJ1-2; D unclear. Germline-derived CDR1 and CDR2 are SEHNR and FQNEAQ (reference sequence). This CDR3 comprises 16 residues. Deletions cut 5 bases from V and 2 bases from J, with 18 bases between. In nucleotides, the CDR3 is TGTGCCAGCAGCGCCCACCAGGTTTATCTGAACTATGGCTACACCTTC. Translating it yields CASSAHQVYLNYGYTF. The entire variable domain, with the rest obtained from reference TRBV7-9 and TRBJ1-2, is as follows: DTGVSQNPRHKITKRGQNVTFRCDPISEHNRLYWYRQTLGQGPEFLTYFQNEAQLEKSRLLSDRFSAERPKGSFSTLEIQRTEQGDSAMYLCASSAHQVYLNYGYTFGSGTRLTVV.

The chain employs TRBV9 and TRBJ2-1; TRBD2 aligns across 11 bases. Looked up from germline, CDR1 is SGDLS and CDR2 is YYNGEE. The CDR3 consists of 16 residues. Trimming removed 4 bases from V and 3 bases from J; junction bases left unmatched: 6. This CDR3 is CASSTTGTSGYNEQFF. DNA of the CDR3: TGTGCCAGCAGCACAACCGGGACTAGCGGCTACAATGAGCAGTTCTTC.

This chain links TRBV9 with TRBJ2-1; D is possibly TRBD2 (5 bases). Germline V gene data show CDR1 as SGDLS and CDR2 as YYNGEE. Trimming took off 0 bases at V and 5 bases at J, with 24 bases between the two ends. The CDR3 extends over 19 amino acids. The CDR3 DNA follows: TGTGCCAGCAGCGTAGAAATCCTCGTTCGCGAGGGAGAAAACAATGAGCAGTTCTTC. Translating it yields CASSVEILVREGENNEQFF. Complete variable domain (other parts from reference TRBV9 and TRBJ2-1): DSGVTQTPKHLITATGQRVTLRCSPRSGDLSVYWYQQSLDQGLQFLIQYYNGEERAKGNILERFSAQQFPDLHSELNLSSLELGDSALYFCASSVEILVREGENNEQFFGPGTRLTVL.

The rearrangement joins TRBV5-6 to TRBJ1-4, with TRBD1 identical over 7 bases. The CDR3 runs to 12 residues. The V segment lost 4 bases and the J segment 11 bases; nucleotides outside the gene matches: 5. CDR1 and CDR2 from the germline V gene are SGHDT and YYEEEE. CDR3 in amino acids: CASSSTGVKLFF. CDR3 sequence (DNA): TGTGCCAGCAGCAGTACAGGGGTGAAACTGTTTTTT.

This sequence joins TRBV7-2 and TRBJ2-7; 10 bases are a match to TRBD2. CDR3 length: 14 residues. J gave up 4 bases and V 8 bases, and 8 bases lay outside the gene matches. Germline lookup yields CDR1 SGHTA and CDR2 FQGNSA. The CDR3 reads CASGLAGAGYEQYF. CDR3 bases: TGTGCCAGCGGCCTAGCGGGAGCGGGGTACGAGCAGTACTTC.

The CDR3 DNA sequence: TGTGCCAGCAGGTCCCTTAATGAGCAGTTCTTC. Translation gives CASRSLNEQFF. This chain uses TRBV28 with TRBJ2-1; D remains ambiguous. The CDR3 consists of 11 residues. CDR1 MDHEN and CDR2 SYDVKM come from the germline V gene. V shed 6 bases and J shed 7 bases, with 7 bases lying between them.

The chain combines TRBV5-1 with TRBJ2-3; TRBD2 matches at 13 bases. The junction had 8 bases not matched to a gene; V was cut back by 5 bases and J by 8 bases. The CDR3 loop spans 15 amino acids. CDR1 is SGHRS, CDR2 YFSETQ, per germline. CDR3 bases: TGCGCCAGCAGTTTGACTAGCGGGGGGTTCAGTACGCAGTATTTT. The encoded protein is CASSLTSGGFSTQYF.

V usage is TRBV7-3 and J usage is TRBJ2-5; TRBD2 aligns across 7 bases. With 2 bases clipped from V and 5 bases from J, the junction kept 2 bases outside the gene matches. CDR3 length: 13 residues. Germline V gives CDR1 SGHTA, CDR2 FQGTGA. Written as DNA, the CDR3 is TGTGCCAGCAGCTTATACGGGGGGGAGACCCAGTACTTC. Amino acids: CASSLYGGETQYF.